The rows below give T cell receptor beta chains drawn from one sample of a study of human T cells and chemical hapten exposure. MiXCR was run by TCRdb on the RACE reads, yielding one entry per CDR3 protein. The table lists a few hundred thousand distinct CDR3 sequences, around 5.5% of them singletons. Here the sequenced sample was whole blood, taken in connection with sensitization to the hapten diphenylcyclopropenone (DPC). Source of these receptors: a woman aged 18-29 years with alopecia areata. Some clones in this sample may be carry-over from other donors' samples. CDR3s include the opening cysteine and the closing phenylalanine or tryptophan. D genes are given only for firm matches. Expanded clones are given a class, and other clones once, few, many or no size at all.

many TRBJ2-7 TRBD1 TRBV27 CASTYIGQGGGYEQYF TGTGCCAGCACATACATAGGACAGGGAGGCGGCTACGAGCAGTACTTC
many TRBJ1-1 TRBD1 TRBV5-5 CASSFRQGEGAFF TGTGCCAGCAGCTTTCGGCAGGGGGAAGGAGCTTTCTTT
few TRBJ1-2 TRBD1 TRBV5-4 CASSSGQPNYGYTF TGTGCCAGCAGCTCGGGACAGCCCAACTATGGCTACACCTTC
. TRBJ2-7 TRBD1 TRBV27 CASSLGEGTVPFHEQYF TGTGCCAGCAGTTTAGGAGAAGGGACAGTCCCGTTCCACGAGCAGTACTTC
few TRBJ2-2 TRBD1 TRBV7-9 CASSLVVGTGFSRELFF TGTGCCAGCAGCTTAGTTGTTGGGACAGGGTTTTCACGGGAGCTGTTTTTT
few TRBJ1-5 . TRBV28 CATKGGGWSQHF TGTGCCACAAAGGGTGGTGGGTGGTCCCAGCATTTT
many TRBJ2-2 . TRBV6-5 CASKGTGELFF TGTGCCAGCAAGGGCACCGGGGAGCTGTTTTTT
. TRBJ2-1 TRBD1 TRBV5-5 CASSRRIDTGGSEQFF TGTGCCAGCAGTCGAAGGATAGACACAGGGGGGTCGGAGCAGTTCTTC
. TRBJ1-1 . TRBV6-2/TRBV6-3 CASSQGSLAFF TGTGCCAGCAGTCAGGGGAGTTTGGCTTTCTTT
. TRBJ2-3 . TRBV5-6 CASSSGTYSTDTQYF TGTGCCAGCAGCTCTGGCACGTATAGCACAGATACGCAGTATTTT
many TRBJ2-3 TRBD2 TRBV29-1 CSVAGLADTDTQYF TGCAGCGTTGCGGGACTAGCGGACACAGATACGCAGTATTTT
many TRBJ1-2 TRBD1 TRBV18 CASSPFRDSGPYGYTF TGTGCCAGCTCACCGTTCCGGGACAGTGGGCCTTATGGCTACACCTTC
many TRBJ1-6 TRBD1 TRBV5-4 CASSFNRGLGSPLHF TGTGCCAGCAGCTTTAACAGGGGGCTGGGTTCACCCCTCCACTTT
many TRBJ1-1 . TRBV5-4 CASSSTGDMNTEAFF TGTGCCAGCAGCTCCACGGGGGATATGAACACTGAAGCTTTCTTT
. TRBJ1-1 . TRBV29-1 CSAGRGNEAFF TGCAGCGCCGGGCGGGGGAATGAAGCTTTCTTT
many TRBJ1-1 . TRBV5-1 CASSLEGATEAFF TGCGCCAGCAGCTTGGAAGGTGCCACTGAAGCTTTCTTT
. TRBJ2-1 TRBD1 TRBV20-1 CSAPPGTGTNEQFF TGCAGTGCCCCCCCGGGGACAGGGACCAATGAGCAGTTCTTC
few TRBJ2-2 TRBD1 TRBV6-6 CAIKLDRGYTGELFF TGTGCCATCAAATTGGACAGGGGATACACCGGGGAGCTGTTTTTT
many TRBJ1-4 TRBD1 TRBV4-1 CASSPWGDRANEKLFF TGCGCCAGCAGCCCCTGGGGGGACAGGGCTAATGAAAAACTGTTTTTT
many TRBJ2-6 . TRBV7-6 CASSLFFEDGSFPPGANVLTF TGTGCCAGCAGCTTATTTTTTGAAGACGGCAGCTTTCCTCCTGGGGCCAACGTCCTGACTTTC
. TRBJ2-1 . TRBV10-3 CAILTPSPYNEQFF TGTGCCATCCTAACTCCAAGCCCCTACAATGAGCAGTTCTTC
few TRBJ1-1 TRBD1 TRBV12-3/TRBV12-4 CASTWSFQGAAEAFF TGTGCCAGCACCTGGTCATTCCAGGGGGCCGCTGAAGCTTTCTTT
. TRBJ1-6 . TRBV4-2 CASTPRPGAYNSPLHF TGTGCCAGCACCCCAAGACCAGGGGCCTATAATTCACCCCTCCACTTT
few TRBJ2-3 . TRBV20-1 CSAPRGEVPADTQYF TGCAGTGCTCCCAGGGGGGAGGTTCCTGCAGATACGCAGTATTTT
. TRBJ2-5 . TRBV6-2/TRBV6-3 CASSYDGAPGETQYF TGTGCCAGCAGTTACGACGGGGCCCCCGGAGAGACCCAGTACTTC
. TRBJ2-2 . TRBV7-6 CASSLGGRITGELFF TGTGCCAGCAGCTTAGGCGGACGGATAACCGGGGAGCTGTTTTTT
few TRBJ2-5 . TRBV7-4 CASSLVRDTQETQYF TGTGCCAGCAGCTTAGTGAGGGACACCCAAGAGACCCAGTACTTC
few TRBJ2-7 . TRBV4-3 CASSQDWRNYGGEQYF TGCGCCAGCAGCCAAGATTGGCGGAACTACGGAGGGGAGCAGTACTTC
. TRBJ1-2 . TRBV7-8 CASSPSVGILPYGYTF TGTGCCAGCAGCCCGTCGGTGGGGATCCTTCCCTATGGCTACACCTTC
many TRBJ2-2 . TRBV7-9 CASSLEGLTGELFF TGTGCCAGCAGCTTAGAAGGATTAACCGGGGAGCTGTTTTTT
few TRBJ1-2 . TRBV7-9 CASSLDDGRNYGYTF TGTGCCAGCAGCTTAGATGACGGCAGAAACTATGGCTACACCTTC
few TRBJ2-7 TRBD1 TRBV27 CASSVSDRDYEQYF TGTGCCAGCAGTGTATCGGACAGGGATTACGAGCAGTACTTC
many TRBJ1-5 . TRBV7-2 CASSFGPSNQPQHF TGTGCCAGCAGCTTCGGCCCTAGCAATCAGCCCCAGCATTTT
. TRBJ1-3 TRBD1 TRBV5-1 CASSLTGGTSGNTIYF TGCGCCAGCAGCTTAACAGGGGGCACGTCTGGAAACACCATATATTTT
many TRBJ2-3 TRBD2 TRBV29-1 CSVERLAGEGTDTQYF TGCAGCGTTGAGCGACTAGCGGGGGAGGGTACAGATACGCAGTATTTT
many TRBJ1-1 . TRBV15 CATSRDREGVMNTEAFF TGTGCCACCAGCAGAGACAGGGAGGGAGTGATGAACACTGAAGCTTTCTTT
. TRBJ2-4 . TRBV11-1 CASSRSGPSTDF TGTGCCAGCAGCCGTTCCGGGCCCTCTACTGACTTC
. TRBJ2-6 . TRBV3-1 CASSQDPIRWGANVLTF TGTGCCAGCAGCCAAGACCCAATTCGTTGGGGGGCCAACGTCCTGACTTTC
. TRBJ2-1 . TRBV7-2 CASSTTGKSSYNEQFF TGTGCCAGCAGCACGACAGGAAAAAGCTCCTACAATGAGCAGTTCTTC
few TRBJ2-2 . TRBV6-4 CASSDARNTGELFF TGTGCCAGCAGTGACGCCCGGAACACCGGGGAGCTGTTTTTT
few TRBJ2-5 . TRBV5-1 CASSPDPRGRETQYF TGCGCCAGCAGCCCCGACCCCCGGGGACGGGAGACCCAGTACTTC
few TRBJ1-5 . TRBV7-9 CASSQDTRQPQHF TGTGCCAGCAGCCAGGACACCCGACAGCCCCAGCATTTT
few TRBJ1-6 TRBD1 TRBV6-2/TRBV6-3 CASSYHTGGNSPLHF TGTGCCAGCAGTTATCACACAGGGGGTAATTCACCCCTCCACTTT
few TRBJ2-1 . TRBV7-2 CASSPLQLRGGNEQFF TGTGCCAGCAGCCCGCTGCAACTTAGAGGGGGCAATGAGCAGTTCTTC
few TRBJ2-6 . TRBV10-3 CAIGPDSSPGANVLTF TGTGCCATCGGCCCGGACAGCTCCCCTGGGGCCAACGTCCTGACTTTC
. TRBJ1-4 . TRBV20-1 CSARKPGVLATNEKLFF TGCAGTGCTAGAAAACCAGGGGTACTTGCAACTAATGAAAAACTGTTTTTT
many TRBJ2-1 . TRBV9 CASSPPGEGSYNEQFF TGTGCCAGCAGCCCCCCGGGAGAAGGCTCCTACAATGAGCAGTTCTTC
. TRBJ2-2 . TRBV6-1 CASSGSGLSTGELFF TGTGCCAGCAGTGGTTCCGGGTTGAGCACCGGGGAGCTGTTTTTT
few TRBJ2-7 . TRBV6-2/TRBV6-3 CASTSSREVQYF TGTGCCAGCACCAGCTCGAGGGAGGTTCAGTACTTC
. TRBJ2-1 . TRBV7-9 CASSLEGHLEQFF TGTGCCAGCAGCTTAGAGGGACATCTCGAGCAGTTCTTC
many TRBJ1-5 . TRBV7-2 CASSSSSNQPQHF TGTGCCAGCAGCTCGTCCAGCAATCAGCCCCAGCATTTT
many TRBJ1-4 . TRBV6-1 CASSPEGGASGEKLFF TGTGCCAGCAGTCCAGAGGGGGGGGCCTCGGGAGAAAAACTGTTTTTT